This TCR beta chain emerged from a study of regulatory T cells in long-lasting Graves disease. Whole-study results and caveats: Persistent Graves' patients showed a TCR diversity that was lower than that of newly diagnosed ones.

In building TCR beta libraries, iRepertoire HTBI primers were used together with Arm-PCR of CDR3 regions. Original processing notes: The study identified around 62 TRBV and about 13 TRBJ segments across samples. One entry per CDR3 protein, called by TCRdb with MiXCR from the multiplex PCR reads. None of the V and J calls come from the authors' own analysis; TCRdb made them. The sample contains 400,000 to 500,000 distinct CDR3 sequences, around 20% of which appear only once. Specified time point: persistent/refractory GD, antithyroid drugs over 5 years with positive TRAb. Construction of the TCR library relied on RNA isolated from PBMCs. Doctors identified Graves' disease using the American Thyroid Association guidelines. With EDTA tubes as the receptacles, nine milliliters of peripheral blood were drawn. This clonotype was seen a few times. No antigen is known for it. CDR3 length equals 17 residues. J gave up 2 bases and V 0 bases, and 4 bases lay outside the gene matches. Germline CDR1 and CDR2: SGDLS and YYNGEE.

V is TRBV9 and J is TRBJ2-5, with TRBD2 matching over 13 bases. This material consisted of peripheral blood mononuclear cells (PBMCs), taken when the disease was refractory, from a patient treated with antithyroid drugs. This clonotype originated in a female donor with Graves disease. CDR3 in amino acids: CASSVGLAGGGQETQYF. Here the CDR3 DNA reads TGTGCCAGCAGCGTAGGACTAGCGGGAGGTGGGCAAGAGACCCAGTACTTC.